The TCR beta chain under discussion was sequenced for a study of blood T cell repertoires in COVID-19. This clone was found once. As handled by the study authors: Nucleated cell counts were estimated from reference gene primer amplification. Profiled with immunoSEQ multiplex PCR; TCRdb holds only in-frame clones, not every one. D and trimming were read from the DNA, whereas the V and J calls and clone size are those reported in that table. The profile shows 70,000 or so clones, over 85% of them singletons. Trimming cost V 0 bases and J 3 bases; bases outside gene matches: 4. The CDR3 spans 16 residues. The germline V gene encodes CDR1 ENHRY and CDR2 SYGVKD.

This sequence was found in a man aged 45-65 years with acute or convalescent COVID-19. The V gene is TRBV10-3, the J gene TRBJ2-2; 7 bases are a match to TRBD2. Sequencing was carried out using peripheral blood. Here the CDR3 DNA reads TGTGCCATCAGTGAGTCTGGTCGGGGGGACACCGGGGAGCTGTTTTTT. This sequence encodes CAISESGRGDTGELFF.